This T cell receptor (beta chain) was profiled in a study of metastatic and nonmetastatic thyroid tumors. On the study more broadly: The comparison covered peripheral blood and tumor or nodule tissue in malignant and benign thyroid patients. Overall study findings and caveats: It was reportedly found that TCR beta diversity was significantly higher in malignant thyroid tumors than in benign nodules, a difference seen in both blood and tumor samples.

There were no patients who had received any treatment before thyroid surgery. This clone was seen ten or more times. Its antigen is unknown. The germline CDR1 and CDR2 sequences are MDHEN and SYDVKM. CDR3 length equals 18 residues. V shed 5 bases, J shed 1 base, and the junction held 16 bases outside the gene matches. Original handling: The authors used CDR3 differences across clinicopathological groups to build a distant-metastasis classifier for papillary thyroid cancer. TCRdb called clones again from the PCR reads with MiXCR. The V and J calls were not made by the authors but by TCRdb's processing. The table records 75,000 to 100,000 clones, roughly 12% of them present only once.

The sequence derives from a female donor with papillary thyroid cancer or a benign thyroid nodule (not recorded which). Some clones in this sample may be carry-over from other donors' samples. The specimen sequenced was blood. The chain links TRBV28 to TRBJ2-7; 8 nucleotides align to TRBD1. In DNA, the CDR3 is TGTGCCAGCAGTCTCCGTAATCTAGGACAGGGAATTTCCTACGAGCAGTACTTC. Its translation: CASSLRNLGQGISYEQYF.